This T cell receptor (beta chain) was captured in a study of blood T cell repertoires in COVID-19. Study-wide background: Samples of COVID-19 (acute and convalescent) were obtained from the United States, Italy and Spain. PBMCs, B-cell-depleted T cells, or T cells provided the cDNA or gDNA that made up the material.

In the original analysis: Amplified reference gene primers provided the basis for estimating nucleated cell counts. Method: immunoSEQ multiplex PCR; TCRdb's copy keeps in-frame clones and lacks some. V and J calls and clone size come straight from that table; D and trimming were deduced from the DNA. The sample yields about 220,000 clones, around 85% seen once. V dropped 3 bases and J dropped 5 bases, with 13 bases sitting between them. Germline lookup yields CDR1 MNHEY and CDR2 SVGAGI. The CDR3 consists of 14 residues. Participant-given clinical history determined each cohort assignment. The specimen was PBMCs or T cells enriched from blood (not recorded which). This chain joins TRBV6-5 and TRBJ1-2; TRBD1 might be the D (5 bases). The clonotype was recovered from a middle-aged woman with acute COVID-19. Here the CDR3 DNA reads TGTGCCAGCAGTTATGGGGGGTCGCGTTATGGCTACACCTTC. This sequence encodes CASSYGGSRYGYTF.